This record concerns one T cell receptor beta chain sequence. Its matching antigen is unknown. This entry belongs to a study of shared clonotypes between healthy human individuals. The study, taken as a whole, reports: Only a few donors were included, so the genetic and exposure-history diversity represented was limited.

CDR1 SGHRS and CDR2 YFSETQ come from the germline V gene. The CDR3 sequence is 14 residues long. Trimming left V 0 bases short and J 5 bases short, with 8 bases between. The donors, healthy adults who were HIV-negative, had experienced no recent acute infections or vaccinations. Here immunoSEQ multiplex PCR was the method, and the copy in TCRdb shows in-frame clones only, minus some. The sample includes approximately 1.4 million clones, around 98% of them seen just once. Sequencing input: naive CD4+ T cells sorted from blood. Noted subset: CD45RA+ positively selected. The gene calls are TRBV5-1 and TRBJ2-2; TRBD2 is a possible D gene (5 bases). This receptor was obtained from a man aged 25 to 40 in good health. CDR3 protein: CASSLVPGTGELFF. The CDR3 DNA follows: TGCGCCAGCAGCTTGGTCCCGGGGACCGGGGAGCTGTTTTTT.